Given below is one T cell receptor beta chain in context. The data are from a study of cytomegalovirus exposure and HLA in healthy donors. The CDR3 runs 16 residues. In germline, CDR1 is SGHRS, CDR2 YFSETQ. With V trimmed by 5 bases and J by 4 bases, 10 bases remained unmatched. PCR was performed using 60 Vbeta and 13 Jbeta primers. Sequenced by immunoSEQ multiplex PCR; TCRdb stores in-frame clones only, minus some. The sample holds roughly 150,000 clones, 70% to 80% seen once. The TCR comes from a woman aged 55 to 70 in good health and CMV-seropositive. The V call is TRBV5-1, the J call TRBJ2-1, with 9 bases aligning to TRBD1. Specimen: PBMCs. The CDR3 region has the DNA TGCGCCAGCAGGCAAGGGGCGGGACAGGGATACAATGAGCAGTTCTTC. It specifies CASRQGAGQGYNEQFF.